These T cell receptor beta chains were read from a single sample in a study of beta chain features in type 1 diabetes. TCRdb's copy holds only in-frame clones and misses some; the assay was immunoSEQ multiplex PCR. The table shows about 150,000 clones, with around 10% occurring only once. The sample taken for sequencing was central memory CD4+ T cells from blood. The origin of the receptors is a man younger than 35 in good health. CDR3s include the opening cysteine and the closing phenylalanine or tryptophan. The D gene is left open where the match is weak. Clone size appears in some rows only: once, few, many, or a class for an expanded clone.

TRBD1,few,TRBJ2-5,TRBV5-1,CASSPGTGEETQYF,TGCGCCAGCAGCCCCGGGACAGGGGAAGAGACCCAGTACTTC
.,.,TRBJ2-4,TRBV7-3,CASSLGGNIQYF,TGTGCCAGCAGCTTAGGAGGAAACATTCAGTACTTC
.,.,TRBJ2-5,TRBV9,CASSGRGSGETQYF,TGTGCCAGCAGCGGTCGGGGGAGTGGGGAGACCCAGTACTTC
.,few,TRBJ2-1,TRBV5-1,CASSLDHPTYNEQFF,TGCGCCAGCAGCTTGGACCACCCCACGTACAATGAGCAGTTCTTC
.,few,TRBJ2-3,TRBV20-1,CSASTDTQYF,TGCAGTGCTAGCACAGATACGCAGTATTTT
.,few,TRBJ2-7,TRBV18,CASSPQVEGNEQYF,TGTGCCAGCTCACCACAGGTTGAGGGTAACGAGCAGTACTTC
.,.,TRBJ2-3,TRBV10-3,CASSYSGRSTDTQYF,TGTGCCAGCAGTTACTCAGGCAGAAGCACAGATACGCAGTATTTT
.,few,TRBJ2-7,TRBV2,CASSLSPYEQYF,TGTGCCAGCAGTCTTAGCCCCTACGAGCAGTACTTC
.,few,TRBJ1-6,TRBV5-6,CASSPWAAKTGYNSPLHF,TGTGCCAGCAGCCCATGGGCTGCAAAAACAGGATATAATTCACCCCTCCACTTT
.,.,TRBJ1-3,TRBV9,CASSVDSGPGNTIYF,TGTGCCAGCAGCGTAGATTCCGGGCCCGGAAACACCATATATTTT
TRBD2,few,TRBJ2-5,TRBV7-3,CASSWGLAKGETQYF,TGTGCCAGCAGCTGGGGACTAGCGAAGGGGGAGACCCAGTACTTC
TRBD1,once,TRBJ2-7,TRBV2,CASSGDRVHEQYF,TGTGCCAGCAGTGGGGACAGGGTACACGAGCAGTACTTC
.,few,TRBJ2-4,TRBV7-2,CASSGVVGGIQYF,TGTGCCAGCTCAGGGGTGGTTGGCGGCATTCAGTACTTC
.,few,TRBJ2-6,TRBV30,CAWSEIRQVLSGANVLTF,TGTGCCTGGAGTGAGATAAGACAGGTACTCTCTGGGGCCAACGTCCTGACTTTC
.,few,TRBJ1-2,TRBV7-2,CASSSFDRFNSYTF,TGTGCCAGCAGCTCGTTTGACAGGTTTAATAGCTACACCTTC
.,.,TRBJ1-1,TRBV25-1,CASSAGRNTEAFF,TGTGCCAGCAGTGCCGGGCGGAACACTGAAGCTTTCTTT
.,.,TRBJ1-4,TRBV28,CASSLWGGYEKLFF,TGTGCCAGCAGTTTATGGGGGGGTTATGAAAAACTGTTTTTT
.,many,TRBJ2-1,TRBV7-2,CASSLAGGRHNEQFF,TGTGCCAGCAGCTTAGCGGGAGGACGGCACAATGAGCAGTTCTTC
.,.,TRBJ1-2,TRBV6-6,CASSYSMAGDGYTF,TGTGCCAGCAGTTACTCGATGGCAGGGGACGGCTACACCTTC
TRBD2,.,TRBJ2-7,TRBV4-2,CASSQAVAGRSYEQYF,TGTGCCAGCAGCCAAGCGGTAGCGGGCCGATCCTACGAGCAGTACTTC
TRBD1,many,TRBJ1-2,TRBV25-1,CASSARDRTYTF,TGTGCCAGCAGCGCCCGGGACAGAACCTACACCTTC
TRBD2,.,TRBJ2-1,TRBV27,CASSRQLAGNEQFF,TGTGCCAGCAGTCGCCAACTAGCGGGCAATGAGCAGTTCTTC
TRBD1,few,TRBJ1-2,TRBV5-6,CASSSTGTGKNYGYTF,TGTGCCAGCAGCTCAACCGGGACAGGGAAGAACTATGGCTACACCTTC
.,.,TRBJ1-3,TRBV7-9,CASSPTWGSGNTIYF,TGTGCCAGCAGCCCCACTTGGGGCTCTGGAAACACCATATATTTT
.,.,TRBJ1-5,TRBV14,CASSQSFNQPQHF,TGTGCCAGCAGCCAATCTTTTAATCAGCCCCAGCATTTT
TRBD2,.,TRBJ2-2,TRBV18,CASSFRITRGTNTGELFF,TGTGCCAGCTCATTCCGGATTACGCGGGGGACGAACACCGGGGAGCTGTTTTTT
TRBD1,few,TRBJ2-7,TRBV30,CAWSLATGGAYEQYF,TGTGCCTGGAGTCTTGCGACAGGGGGGGCCTACGAGCAGTACTTC
.,.,TRBJ2-1,TRBV23-1,CASSQSKFFSYNEQFF,TGCGCCAGCAGTCAATCTAAATTCTTCTCCTACAATGAGCAGTTCTTC
TRBD2,few,TRBJ2-1,TRBV28,CASRGLAGGIGEFF,TGTGCCAGCAGGGGACTAGCGGGAGGGATTGGAGAGTTCTTC
.,few,TRBJ1-1,TRBV30,CAWSPSWGTEAFF,TGTGCCTGGAGCCCGTCTTGGGGCACTGAAGCTTTCTTT
TRBD1,few,TRBJ2-7,TRBV4-2,CASSKTGKIDEQYF,TGTGCCAGCAGTAAGACAGGGAAGATCGACGAGCAGTACTTC
TRBD1,.,TRBJ2-1,TRBV7-7,CASSSGQGASSYNEQFF,TGTGCCAGCAGCTCGGGACAGGGGGCAAGCTCCTACAATGAGCAGTTCTTC
.,.,TRBJ2-7,TRBV29-1,CSVKGVEYGAYEQYF,TGCAGCGTTAAAGGGGTGGAATATGGGGCCTACGAGCAGTACTTC
TRBD2,few,TRBJ2-3,TRBV5-1,CASIAVERGDTQYF,TGCGCCAGCATAGCAGTGGAGCGGGGAGATACGCAGTATTTT
.,.,TRBJ2-6,TRBV7-9,CASSRRVSGANVLTF,TGTGCCAGCAGCCGCAGGGTCTCTGGGGCCAACGTCCTGACTTTC
.,few,TRBJ2-7,TRBV7-2,CASSFPGGAIHEQYF,TGTGCCAGCAGCTTTCCTGGGGGCGCTATCCACGAGCAGTACTTC
.,.,TRBJ2-3,TRBV6-5,CASSSRDGGTDTQYF,TGTGCCAGCAGTAGCCGGGACGGTGGGACAGATACGCAGTATTTT
.,once,TRBJ1-1,TRBV5-1,CASSLDLGTEAFF,TGCGCCAGCAGCTTGGATCTTGGCACTGAAGCTTTCTTT
TRBD2,.,TRBJ2-3,TRBV29-1,CSVEVAGGDTQYF,TGCAGCGTTGAAGTAGCGGGAGGAGATACGCAGTATTTT
.,.,TRBJ1-2,TRBV25-1,CASSEGNTVDGYTF,TGTGCCAGCAGTGAGGGTAACACGGTTGATGGCTACACCTTC
.,few,TRBJ2-4,TRBV11-1,CASSPYIAKGQDIQYF,TGTGCCAGCAGCCCCTACATAGCAAAGGGCCAGGACATTCAGTACTTC
.,.,TRBJ2-6,TRBV27,CASTKVTAGANVLTF,TGTGCCAGCACCAAAGTTACAGCTGGGGCCAACGTCCTGACTTTC
.,few,TRBJ1-5,TRBV4-1,CASSQESGNQPQHF,TGCGCCAGCAGCCAAGAGTCGGGAAACCAGCCCCAGCATTTT
.,many,TRBJ2-4,TRBV7-2,CASSSGTVKNIQYF,TGTGCCAGCAGCTCCGGGACGGTTAAAAACATTCAGTACTTC
.,few,TRBJ1-3,TRBV4-2,CASSPQAAGSGNTIYF,TGTGCCAGCAGCCCTCAGGCGGCCGGGTCTGGAAACACCATATATTTT
TRBD2,.,TRBJ2-3,TRBV15,CATSRDPQLAGSSTDTQYF,TGTGCCACCAGCAGAGATCCCCAACTAGCGGGGAGTAGCACAGATACGCAGTATTTT
TRBD2,.,TRBJ2-5,TRBV6-1,CASSGNPWETQYF,TGTGCCAGTAGCGGGAACCCCTGGGAGACCCAGTACTTC
.,few,TRBJ1-1,TRBV29-1,CSVEGQINTEAFF,TGCAGCGTTGAAGGGCAGATTAACACTGAAGCTTTCTTT
.,few,TRBJ1-5,TRBV5-1,CASSLDGSGNQPQHF,TGCGCCAGCAGCTTGGACGGCTCCGGCAATCAGCCCCAGCATTTT
TRBD1,many,TRBJ1-2,TRBV7-2,CASSLGDSLKYGYTF,TGTGCCAGCAGCTTAGGGGACAGCTTAAAATATGGCTACACCTTC
.,.,TRBJ2-1,TRBV7-2,CASSPLSYNEQFF,TGTGCCAGCAGCCCGTTATCCTACAATGAGCAGTTCTTC
.,.,TRBJ2-4,TRBV6-1,CASSEKNIQYF,TGTGCCAGCAGTGAAAAAAACATTCAGTACTTC
.,many,TRBJ1-1,TRBV7-9,CASSLEGGRNTEAFF,TGTGCCAGCAGCTTAGAGGGGGGCCGGAACACTGAAGCTTTCTTT
.,.,TRBJ1-3,TRBV4-3,CASSQDRIGSGNTIYF,TGCGCCAGCAGCCAAGATCGAATTGGCTCTGGAAACACCATATATTTT
TRBD2,many,TRBJ2-1,TRBV4-2,CASSQEATSGRLNEQFF,TGTGCCAGCAGCCAAGAGGCGACTAGCGGGAGGCTCAATGAGCAGTTCTTC
TRBD2,.,TRBJ2-7,TRBV30,CAWSVLAGAFYEQYF,TGTGCCTGGAGTGTACTAGCGGGGGCCTTCTACGAGCAGTACTTC
.,few,TRBJ1-2,TRBV7-6,CASSFTRTGANYGYTF,TGTGCCAGCAGCTTCACCCGGACGGGAGCTAACTATGGCTACACCTTC
TRBD2,.,TRBJ2-5,TRBV28,CASTDQALGRETQYF,TGTGCCAGTACCGATCAGGCTCTCGGGAGGGAGACCCAGTACTTC
.,once,TRBJ1-6,TRBV29-1,CSVLDNWNSPLHF,TGCAGCGTTTTGGACAACTGGAATTCACCCCTCCACTTT